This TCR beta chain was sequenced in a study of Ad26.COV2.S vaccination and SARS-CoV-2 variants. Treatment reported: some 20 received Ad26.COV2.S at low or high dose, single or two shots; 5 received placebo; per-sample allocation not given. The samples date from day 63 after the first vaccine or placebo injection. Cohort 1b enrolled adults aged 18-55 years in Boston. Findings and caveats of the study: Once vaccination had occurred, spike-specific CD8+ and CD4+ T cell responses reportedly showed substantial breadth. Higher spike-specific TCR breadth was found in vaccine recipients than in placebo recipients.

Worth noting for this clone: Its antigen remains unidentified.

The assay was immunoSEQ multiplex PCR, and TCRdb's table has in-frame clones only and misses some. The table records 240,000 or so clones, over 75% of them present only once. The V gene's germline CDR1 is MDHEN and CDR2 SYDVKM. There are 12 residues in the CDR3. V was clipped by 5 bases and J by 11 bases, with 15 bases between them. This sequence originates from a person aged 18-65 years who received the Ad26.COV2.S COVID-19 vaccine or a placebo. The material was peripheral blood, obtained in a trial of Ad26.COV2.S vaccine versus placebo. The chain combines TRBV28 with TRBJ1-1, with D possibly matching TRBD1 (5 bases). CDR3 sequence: CASSQRRAQAFF. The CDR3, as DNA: TGTGCCAGCAGTCAGCGCAGGGCCCAGGCTTTCTTT. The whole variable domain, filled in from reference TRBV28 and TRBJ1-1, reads DVKVTQSSRYLVKRTGEKVFLECVQDMDHENMFWYRQDPGLGLRLIYFSYDVKMKEKGDIPEGYSVSREKKERFSLILESASTNQTSMYLCASSQRRAQAFFGQGTRLTVV.